The clone carrying this T cell receptor (beta chain) was recorded once. What it binds is not known. Data came from immunoSEQ multiplex PCR; TCRdb stores just in-frame clones and leaves some out. Altogether roughly 180,000 clones are present, 85% to 95% being singletons, with the ten largest covering 1%. These data are taken from a study of T cell responses to AZD1222 COVID-19 vaccine. The CDR3 is made up of 16 amino acids. Germline V gives CDR1 SGHAT, CDR2 FQDESV (reference sequence). The junction had 11 bases not matched to a gene; V was cut back by 2 bases and J by 5 bases. Study findings and constraints: Donors in the cohort were predominantly white British and more often female, and clonal diversity was possibly underestimated.

The receptor's source is an adult who received the MenACWY meningococcal vaccine as a control. The sample here was peripheral blood, taken 28 days after the second dose of the MenACWY control vaccine. The rearrangement joins TRBV11-1 to TRBJ2-5; TRBD2 matches at 7 bases. The CDR3: CASSLSLGGSQETQYF. The CDR3 DNA follows: TGTGCCAGCAGCTTATCACTCGGGGGGTCCCAGGAGACCCAGTACTTC.